Shown below are 16 T cell receptor beta chains from a single sample sequenced in a study of control samples from healthy donors and cancer patients. The repertoire was sequenced with immunoSEQ multiplex PCR; TCRdb's copy has only in-frame clones and lacks some. The sample lists just over 50,000 clones, almost 90% seen once, with almost 40% in the top ten. Sequencing input: PBMCs. The receptor set was obtained from a man in his forties or fifties with head and neck cancer.

This chain joins TRBV7-2 and TRBJ1-1; 9 nucleotides agree with TRBD1. The trim removed 8 bases at V and 4 bases at J, leaving 11 bases unmatched. The CDR3 sequence is 15 residues long. Germline CDR1 and CDR2: SGHTA and FQGNSA. CDR3 in amino acids: CASQSGTGRGTEAFF. CDR3 DNA: TGTGCCAGCCAATCCGGGACAGGGCGGGGCACTGAAGCTTTCTTT. The whole variable domain, filled in from reference TRBV7-2 and TRBJ1-1, reads GAGVSQSPSNKVTEKGKDVELRCDPISGHTALYWYRQSLGQGLEFLIYFQGNSAPDKSGLPSDRFSAERTGGSVSTLTIQRTQQEDSAVYLCASQSGTGRGTEAFFGQGTRLTVV.

This chain joins TRBV30 and TRBJ2-3; 11 bases are a match to TRBD2. From germline, CDR1 is GTSNPN and CDR2 SVGIG (reference sequence). The CDR3 consists of 17 residues. V gave up 5 bases and J gave up 0 bases; unmatched junction bases: 10. CDR3 bases: TGTGCCTGGGGTAGCGGGGGGGCTGGGACTAGCACAGATACGCAGTATTTT. It specifies CAWGSGGAGTSTDTQYF. Filled out from reference TRBV30 and TRBJ2-3, the complete variable domain reads SQTIHQWPATLVQPVGSPLSLECTVEGTSNPNLYWYRQAAGRGLQLLFYSVGIGQISSEVPQNLSASRPQDRQFILSSKKLLLSDSGFYLCAWGSGGAGTSTDTQYFGPGTRLTVL.

This clone came up a few times. The J gene is TRBJ2-3, the V gene TRBV2, with no clear D. V gave up 5 bases and J gave up 5 bases, with 14 bases separating them. The CDR3 consists of 14 residues. Germline V gene sequence: CDR1 SNHLY, CDR2 FYNNEI. CDR3 nucleotides: TGTGCCAGCAGTCTTCGGGCGGAGAAAGATACGCAGTATTTT. Amino acid sequence: CASSLRAEKDTQYF. Based on the CDR3 plus reference TRBV2 and TRBJ2-3, the full variable domain is EPEVTQTPSHQVTQMGQEVILRCVPISNHLYFYWYRQILGQKVEFLVSFYNNEISEKSEIFDDQFSVERPDGSNFTLKIRSTKLEDSAMYFCASSLRAEKDTQYFGPGTRLTVL.

The genes are TRBV7-3 and TRBJ2-6; 8 bases are a match to TRBD1. The CDR3 sequence is 15 residues long. V shed 5 bases, J shed 2 bases, and the junction held 2 bases outside the gene matches. The V gene's germline CDR1 is SGHTA and CDR2 FQGTGA. The CDR3 loop is CASSPRGPGANVLTF. The CDR3 nucleotides read TGTGCCAGCAGCCCCAGGGGGCCTGGGGCCAACGTCCTGACTTTC. The full variable domain, completed using reference TRBV7-3 and TRBJ2-6, is GAGVSQTPSNKVTEKGKYVELRCDPISGHTALYWYRQSLGQGPEFLIYFQGTGAADDSGLPNDRFFAVRPEGSVSTLKIQRTERGDSAVYLCASSPRGPGANVLTFGAGSRLTVL.

The chain carries TRBV10-1 and TRBJ2-5; 12 bases map to TRBD2. V was pared by 3 bases and J by 5 bases, with 13 bases of the junction left unmatched. CDR1 and CDR2 from the germline V gene are WNHNN and SYGVQD (reference sequence). This CDR3 is 18 amino acids long. DNA for the CDR3: TGCGCCAGCAGTGAATCAGGCGACGCACTAGCGGGGGGCGAGACCCAGTACTTC. Translated: CASSESGDALAGGETQYF.

This rearrangement joins TRBV28 to TRBJ2-7, with a possible D match to TRBD2 (6 bases). V was trimmed by 2 bases and J by 7 bases, leaving 12 bases between them. The CDR3 sequence is 13 residues long. Germline V gives CDR1 MDHEN, CDR2 SYDVKM. The DNA of the CDR3 is TGTGCCAGCAGTTTAATGGGGGGTGGTGAGCAGTACTTC. Translation: CASSLMGGGEQYF.

In this sample, this clone turned up once. The chain uses TRBV30 and TRBJ2-7, with TRBD1 identical over 7 bases. CDR3 size: 14 residues. CDR1 is GTSNPN and CDR2 is SVGIG in the germline V gene (reference sequence). V lost 3 bases and J lost 3; bases outside the gene matches: 8. CDR3: CAWSRQGLHYEQYF. DNA of the CDR3: TGTGCCTGGAGCCGACAGGGCCTGCACTACGAGCAGTACTTC.

The chain recombines TRBV29-1 with TRBJ1-1; D unresolved. Germline assignment: CDR1 SQVTM and CDR2 ANQGSEA. The V and J ends lost 6 bases and 3 bases respectively, with 17 bases between them. The CDR3 has 14 amino acids. CDR3 residues: CSVKMNSAYTEAFF. CDR3 DNA: TGCAGCGTCAAGATGAACTCCGCGTACACTGAAGCTTTCTTT.

The chain couples TRBV19 to TRBJ2-3; 13 positions agree with TRBD2. Germline trimming cut 4 bases from V and 0 bases from J; bases unmatched to any gene: 13. CDR1 and CDR2 (germline): LNHDA, SQIVND (reference sequence). The length of the CDR3 is 20 residues. The CDR3 loop reads CASSNTRTSGSRSSTDTQYF. Here the CDR3 DNA reads TGTGCCAGTAGTAATACACGGACTAGCGGGAGCCGATCTAGCACAGATACGCAGTATTTT.

This chain uses TRBV19 with TRBJ2-2; D may be TRBD1 (6 bases). Germline-derived CDR1 and CDR2 are LNHDA and SQIVND (reference sequence). Deletions cut 3 bases from V and 5 bases from J, with 13 bases between. The CDR3 is 15 residues long. The CDR3 here is CASSILTGGTGELFF. The CDR3 nucleotides are TGTGCCAGTAGTATTCTGACAGGCGGTACCGGGGAGCTGTTTTTT.

The V call is TRBV2, the J call TRBJ2-5; 7 nucleotides line up with TRBD2. The CDR3 length is 18 residues. The germline V gene has CDR1 SNHLY and CDR2 FYNNEI. After removal of 6 bases from V and 0 bases from J, the junction contained 16 bases not matched to a gene. The CDR3 spells CASSPPTPGLKNQETQYF. CDR3 sequence (DNA): TGTGCCAGCAGCCCCCCCACACCGGGACTAAAGAACCAAGAGACCCAGTACTTC. Drawing the rest from reference TRBV2 and TRBJ2-5, the complete variable domain is EPEVTQTPSHQVTQMGQEVILRCVPISNHLYFYWYRQILGQKVEFLVSFYNNEISEKSEIFDDQFSVERPDGSNFTLKIRSTKLEDSAMYFCASSPPTPGLKNQETQYFGPGTRLLVL.

The chain is built from TRBV19 and TRBJ2-3, with 12 bases identical to TRBD1. J gave up 6 bases and V 6 bases, and 4 bases lay outside the gene matches. The germline V gene encodes CDR1 LNHDA and CDR2 SQIVND (reference sequence). The CDR3 contains 14 residues. CDR3 amino acids: CASRGQGAGDTQYF. The CDR3 DNA is TGTGCCAGTAGGGGACAGGGGGCAGGGGATACGCAGTATTTT.

The rearrangement joins TRBV9 to TRBJ1-4; D remains unclear. V gave up 0 bases and J gave up 7 bases, with 10 bases separating them. Germline V gives CDR1 SGDLS, CDR2 YYNGEE. The CDR3 extends over 14 amino acids. CDR3 region: CASSVELGVEKLFF. The CDR3 DNA reads TGTGCCAGCAGCGTAGAGCTGGGAGTTGAAAAACTGTTTTTT.

The CDR3 bases are TGTGCCAGCAGCTTAGATCATGGCGGGTACAATGAGCAGTTCTTC. Translation: CASSLDHGGYNEQFF. This chain connects TRBV11-3 to TRBJ2-1, with TRBD2 as a possible D gene (5 bases). Trimming took 0 bases from V and 4 from J, leaving 10 bases between them. The CDR3 totals 15 residues. The germline V gene encodes CDR1 SGHNT and CDR2 YENEEA.

CDR3 DNA sequence: TGTGCCAGTAGTATGTCTCCGGGTGGGGAGCAGTTCTTC. It is translated as CASSMSPGGEQFF. V usage is TRBV19 and J usage is TRBJ2-1; no clear D. V gave up 3 bases and J gave up 10 bases, with 13 bases separating them. The CDR3 sequence is 13 residues long. Germline V gives CDR1 LNHDA, CDR2 SQIVND (reference sequence).

The chain links TRBV28 to TRBJ1-5; no clear D gene. The CDR3 covers 11 residues. Trimming removed 2 bases from V and 7 bases from J, with 3 bases in between. Germline loops: CDR1 MDHEN, CDR2 SYDVKM. CDR3 in DNA: TGTGCCAGCAGTTTAACACAGCCCCAGCATTTT. Amino acids: CASSLTQPQHF.